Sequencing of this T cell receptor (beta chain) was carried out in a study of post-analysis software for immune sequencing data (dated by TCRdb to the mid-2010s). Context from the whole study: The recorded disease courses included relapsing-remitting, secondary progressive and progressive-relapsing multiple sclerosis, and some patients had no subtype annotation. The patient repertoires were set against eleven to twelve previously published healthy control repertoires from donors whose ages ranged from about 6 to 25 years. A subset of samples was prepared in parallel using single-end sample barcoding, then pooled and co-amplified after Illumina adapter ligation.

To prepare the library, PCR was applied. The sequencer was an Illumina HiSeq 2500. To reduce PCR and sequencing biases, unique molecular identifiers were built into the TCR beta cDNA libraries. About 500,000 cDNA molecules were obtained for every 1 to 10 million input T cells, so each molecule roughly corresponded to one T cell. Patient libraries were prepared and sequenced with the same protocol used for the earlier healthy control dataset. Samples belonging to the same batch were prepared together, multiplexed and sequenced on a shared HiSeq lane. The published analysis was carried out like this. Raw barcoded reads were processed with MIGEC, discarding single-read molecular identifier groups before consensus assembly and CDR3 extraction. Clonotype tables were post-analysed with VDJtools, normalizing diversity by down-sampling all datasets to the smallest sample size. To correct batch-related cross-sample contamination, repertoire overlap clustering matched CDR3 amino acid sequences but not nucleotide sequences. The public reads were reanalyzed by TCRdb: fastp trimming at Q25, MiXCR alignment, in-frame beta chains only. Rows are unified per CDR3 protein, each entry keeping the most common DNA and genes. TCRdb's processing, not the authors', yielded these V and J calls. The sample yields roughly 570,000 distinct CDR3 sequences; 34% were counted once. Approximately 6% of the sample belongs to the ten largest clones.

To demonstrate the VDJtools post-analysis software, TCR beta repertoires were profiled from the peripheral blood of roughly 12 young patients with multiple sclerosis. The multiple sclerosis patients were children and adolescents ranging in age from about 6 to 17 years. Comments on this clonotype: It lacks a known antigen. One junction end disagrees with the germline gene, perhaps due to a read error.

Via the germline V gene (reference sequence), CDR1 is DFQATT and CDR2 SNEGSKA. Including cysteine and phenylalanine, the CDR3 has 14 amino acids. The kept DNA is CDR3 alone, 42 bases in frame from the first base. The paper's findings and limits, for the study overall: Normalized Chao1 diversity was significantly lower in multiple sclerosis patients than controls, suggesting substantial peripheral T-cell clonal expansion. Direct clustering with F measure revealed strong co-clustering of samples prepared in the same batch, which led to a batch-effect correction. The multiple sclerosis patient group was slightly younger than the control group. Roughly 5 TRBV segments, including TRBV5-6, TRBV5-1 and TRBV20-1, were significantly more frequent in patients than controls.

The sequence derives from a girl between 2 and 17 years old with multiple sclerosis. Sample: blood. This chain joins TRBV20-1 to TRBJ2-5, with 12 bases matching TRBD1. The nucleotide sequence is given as TGCAGTGCTCCCGGGACAGGGGGCCAAGGGACCCAGTACTTC. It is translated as CSAPGTGGQGTQYF.